This note documents a single T cell receptor (beta chain) sequence. The antigen is unknown. Criteria for exclusion of patients were uncontrolled infection, other autoimmune disease, pregnancy or lactation. Clinicians diagnosed patients from clinical symptoms, serum thyroxine and TRAb, thyroid ultrasound and orbital computed tomography. These data belong to a study of T cells in Graves' hyperthyroidism and ophthalmopathy. Overall study results and limits: Stable hyperthyroidism was separated from ophthalmopathy by a model based on 13 V-J features. Ophthalmopathy, as predicted by the model, came a median about seven months after the prediction.

Amplification targeted TCR beta CDR3 regions from RNA transcripts. Carried out on the TCR CDR3, a first-round RT-PCR used the HTBI primer set. TCRdb passed the multiplex PCR reads through MiXCR, listing each CDR3 protein once. The sample has 650,000 to 800,000 distinct CDR3 sequences; nearly 45% are singletons. This CDR3 has 14 residues. With 4 bases removed from V and 6 bases from J, the gap between germline ends came to 18 bases. Germline loops: CDR1 SQVTM, CDR2 ANQGSEA. The sequence was collected from an adult man with Graves' disease, either hyperthyroidism or ophthalmopathy (not recorded which). V is TRBV29-1 and J is TRBJ1-2; D uncertain. The sequencing input was peripheral blood or thyroid tissue (not recorded which). In DNA, the CDR3 is TGCAGCGTTGGATTGGTTGACTTGGAAAATGGCTACACCTTC. Translated, it gives CSVGLVDLENGYTF.